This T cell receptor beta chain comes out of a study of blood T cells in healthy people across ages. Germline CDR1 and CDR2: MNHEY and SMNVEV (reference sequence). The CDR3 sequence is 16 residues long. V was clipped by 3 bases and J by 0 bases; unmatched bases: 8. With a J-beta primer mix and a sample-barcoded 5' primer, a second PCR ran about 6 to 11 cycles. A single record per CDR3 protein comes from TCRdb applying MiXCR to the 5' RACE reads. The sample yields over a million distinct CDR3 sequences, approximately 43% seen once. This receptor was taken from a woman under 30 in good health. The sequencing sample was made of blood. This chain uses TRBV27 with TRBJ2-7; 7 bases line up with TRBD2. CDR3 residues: CASSFLAAKYSYEQYF. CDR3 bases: TGTGCCAGCAGTTTTCTAGCGGCGAAGTACTCCTACGAGCAGTACTTC.